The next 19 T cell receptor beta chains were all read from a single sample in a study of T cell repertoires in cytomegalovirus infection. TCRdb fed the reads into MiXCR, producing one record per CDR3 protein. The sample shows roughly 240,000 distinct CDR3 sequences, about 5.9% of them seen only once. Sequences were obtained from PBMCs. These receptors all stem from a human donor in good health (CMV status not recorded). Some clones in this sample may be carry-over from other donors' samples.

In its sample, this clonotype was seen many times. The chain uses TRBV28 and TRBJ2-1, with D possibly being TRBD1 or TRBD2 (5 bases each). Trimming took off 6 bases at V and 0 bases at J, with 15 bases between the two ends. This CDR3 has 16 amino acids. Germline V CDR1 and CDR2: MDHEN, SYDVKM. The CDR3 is CASSSWDGSSYNEQFF. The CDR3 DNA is TGTGCCAGCAGCAGCTGGGACGGAAGCTCCTACAATGAGCAGTTCTTC.

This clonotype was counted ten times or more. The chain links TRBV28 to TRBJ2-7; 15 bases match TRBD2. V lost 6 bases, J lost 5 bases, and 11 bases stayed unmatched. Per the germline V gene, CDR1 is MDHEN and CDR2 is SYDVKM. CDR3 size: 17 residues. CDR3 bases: TGTGCCAGCAGGATAAATGGACTAGCGGGGGGGCTCAACGAGCAGTACTTC. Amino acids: CASRINGLAGGLNEQYF.

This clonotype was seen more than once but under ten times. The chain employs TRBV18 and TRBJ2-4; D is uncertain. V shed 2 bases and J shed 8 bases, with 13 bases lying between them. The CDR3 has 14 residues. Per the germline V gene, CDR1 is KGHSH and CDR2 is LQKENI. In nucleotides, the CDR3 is TGTGCCAGCTCACCATTAGACCCACCTTACATTCAGTACTTC. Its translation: CASSPLDPPYIQYF.

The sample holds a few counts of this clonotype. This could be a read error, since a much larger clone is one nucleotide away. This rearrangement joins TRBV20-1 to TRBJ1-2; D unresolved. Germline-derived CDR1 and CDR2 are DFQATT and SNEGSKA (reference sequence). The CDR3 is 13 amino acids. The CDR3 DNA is TGCATCTCCTATACATTCAATAGGGTTGGCTACGCCTTC. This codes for CISYTFNRVGYAF.

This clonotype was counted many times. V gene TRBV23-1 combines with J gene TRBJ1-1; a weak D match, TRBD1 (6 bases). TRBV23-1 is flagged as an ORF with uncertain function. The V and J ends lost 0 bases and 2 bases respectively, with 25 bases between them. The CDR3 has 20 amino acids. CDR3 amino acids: CASSQSLWGAGGSSNTEAFF. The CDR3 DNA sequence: TGCGCCAGCAGTCAATCGCTTTGGGGGGCTGGTGGTAGTAGTAACACTGAAGCTTTCTTT.

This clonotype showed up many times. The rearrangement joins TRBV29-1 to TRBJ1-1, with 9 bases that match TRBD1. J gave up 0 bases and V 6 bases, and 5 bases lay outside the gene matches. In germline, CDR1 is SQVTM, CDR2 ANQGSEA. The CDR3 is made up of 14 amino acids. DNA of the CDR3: TGCAGCGTGAAGGGGACAGGGATGAACACTGAAGCTTTCTTT. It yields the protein CSVKGTGMNTEAFF.

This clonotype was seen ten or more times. CDR3 coding DNA: TGTGCCAGCAGTCGGGCTAGCGGGGACTACGAGCAGTACTTC. Residues: CASSRASGDYEQYF. This rearrangement joins TRBV7-2 to TRBJ2-7; 9 bases agree with TRBD2. The J segment lost 3 bases and the V segment lost 6 bases, leaving 6 bases of the junction unmatched. This CDR3 has 14 amino acids. Per germline, CDR1 SGHTA and CDR2 FQGNSA.

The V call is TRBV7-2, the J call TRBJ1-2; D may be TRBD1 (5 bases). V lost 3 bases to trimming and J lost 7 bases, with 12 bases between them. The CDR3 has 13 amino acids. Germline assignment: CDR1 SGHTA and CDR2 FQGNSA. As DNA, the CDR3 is TGTGCCAGCAGCTTGACCAGGGATCGTGGCTACACCTTC. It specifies CASSLTRDRGYTF.

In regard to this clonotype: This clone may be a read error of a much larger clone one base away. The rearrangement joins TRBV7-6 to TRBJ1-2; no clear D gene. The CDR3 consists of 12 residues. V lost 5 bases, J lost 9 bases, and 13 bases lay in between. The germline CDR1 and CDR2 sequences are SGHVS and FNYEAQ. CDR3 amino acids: CASSNGLGSYTF. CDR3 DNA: TGTGCCAGCAGCAACGGGCTTGGGAGCTACACCTTC.

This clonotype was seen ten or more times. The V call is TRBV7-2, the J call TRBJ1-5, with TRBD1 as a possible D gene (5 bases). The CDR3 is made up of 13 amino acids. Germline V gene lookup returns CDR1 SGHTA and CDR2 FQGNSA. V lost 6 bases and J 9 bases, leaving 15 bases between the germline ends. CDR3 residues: CASSLGTLRPQHF. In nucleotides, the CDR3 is TGTGCCAGCAGTCTCGGGACCCTCAGGCCCCAGCATTTT.

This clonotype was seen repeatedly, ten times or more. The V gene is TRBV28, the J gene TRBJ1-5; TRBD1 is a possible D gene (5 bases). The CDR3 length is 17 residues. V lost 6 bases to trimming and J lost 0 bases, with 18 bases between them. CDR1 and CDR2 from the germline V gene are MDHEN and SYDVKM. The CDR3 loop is CASSLEPGQHSNQPQHF. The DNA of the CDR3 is TGTGCCAGCAGCCTGGAACCAGGACAACATAGCAATCAGCCCCAGCATTTT.

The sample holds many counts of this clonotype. The CDR3: CASSPGLVAFF. The DNA of the CDR3 is TGTGCCAGCAGCCCCGGTCTTGTGGCTTTCTTT. V usage is TRBV7-9 and J usage is TRBJ1-1; D unclear. From germline, CDR1 is SEHNR and CDR2 FQNEAQ (reference sequence). The CDR3 runs to 11 residues. Trimming cost V 5 bases and J 11 bases, with 12 bases left between them.

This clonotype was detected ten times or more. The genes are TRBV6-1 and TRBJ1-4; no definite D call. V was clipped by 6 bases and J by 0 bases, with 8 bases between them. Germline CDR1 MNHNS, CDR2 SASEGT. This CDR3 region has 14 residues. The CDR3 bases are TGTGCCAGCAGGACCGCCGCAACTAATGAAAAACTGTTTTTT. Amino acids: CASRTAATNEKLFF.

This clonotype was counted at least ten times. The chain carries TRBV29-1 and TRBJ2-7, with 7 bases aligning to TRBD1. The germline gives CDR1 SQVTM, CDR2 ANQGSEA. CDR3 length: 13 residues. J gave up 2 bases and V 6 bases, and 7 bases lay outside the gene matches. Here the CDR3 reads CSVALGTAYEQYF. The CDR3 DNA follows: TGCAGCGTAGCCCTCGGGACAGCCTACGAGCAGTACTTC.

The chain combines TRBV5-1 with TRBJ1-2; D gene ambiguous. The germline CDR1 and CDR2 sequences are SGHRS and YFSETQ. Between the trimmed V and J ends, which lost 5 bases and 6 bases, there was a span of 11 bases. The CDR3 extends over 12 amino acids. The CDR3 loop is CASRYGLDGYTF. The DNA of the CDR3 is TGCGCCAGCAGATACGGGCTCGATGGCTACACCTTC. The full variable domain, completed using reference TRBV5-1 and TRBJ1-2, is KAGVTQTPRYLIKTRGQQVTLSCSPISGHRSVSWYQQTPGQGLQFLFEYFSETQRNKGNFPGRFSGRQFSNSRSEMNVSTLELGDSALYLCASRYGLDGYTFGSGTRLTVV.

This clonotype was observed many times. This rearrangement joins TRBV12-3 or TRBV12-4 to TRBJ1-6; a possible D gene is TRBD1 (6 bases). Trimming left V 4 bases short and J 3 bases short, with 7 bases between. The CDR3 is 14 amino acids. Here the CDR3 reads CASSSDSYNSPLHF. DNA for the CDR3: TGTGCCAGCAGTTCGGACAGCTATAATTCACCCCTCCACTTT.

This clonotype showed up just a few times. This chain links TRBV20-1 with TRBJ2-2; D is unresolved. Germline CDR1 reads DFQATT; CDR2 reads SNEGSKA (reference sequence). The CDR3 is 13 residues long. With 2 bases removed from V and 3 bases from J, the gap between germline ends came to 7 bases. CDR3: CSARSTYTGELFF. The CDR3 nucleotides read TGCAGTGCTAGATCCACTTACACCGGGGAGCTGTTTTTT.

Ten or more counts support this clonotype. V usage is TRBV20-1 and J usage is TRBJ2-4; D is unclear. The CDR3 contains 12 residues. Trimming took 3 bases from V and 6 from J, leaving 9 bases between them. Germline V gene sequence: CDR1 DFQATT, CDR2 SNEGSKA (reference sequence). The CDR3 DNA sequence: TGCAGTGCTAGGGTTACCGGAAACATTCAGTACTTC. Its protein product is CSARVTGNIQYF.

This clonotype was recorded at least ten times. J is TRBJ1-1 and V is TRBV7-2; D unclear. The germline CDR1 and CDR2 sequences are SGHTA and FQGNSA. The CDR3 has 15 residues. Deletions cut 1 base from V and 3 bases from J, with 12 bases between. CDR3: CASSLVPDWDTEAFF. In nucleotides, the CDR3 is TGTGCCAGCAGCTTAGTTCCGGATTGGGACACTGAAGCTTTCTTT.